The 26 T cell receptor beta chains below come from one sample, sequenced in a study of cytomegalovirus exposure and HLA in healthy donors. The study ran its PCR with 60 Vbeta and 13 Jbeta primers. Only in-frame clones appear in the TCRdb table, and some are missing; sequencing was by immunoSEQ multiplex PCR. The table has some 79,000 clones, 63% seen once; the top ten hold roughly 15%. The material sequenced was PBMCs. These receptors were obtained from a middle-aged woman in good health and CMV-seropositive.

The genes are TRBV30 and TRBJ1-6; the match to TRBD1 covers 10 bases. CDR1 is GTSNPN, CDR2 SVGIG, per germline (reference sequence). There are 15 residues in the CDR3. Trimming cost V 6 bases and J 10 bases; bases outside gene matches: 12. For the CDR3, the DNA is TGTGCCTGTACCAGGTCGGGGACAGGGGACTCACCCCTCCACTTT. Amino acid sequence: CACTRSGTGDSPLHF.

The gene calls are TRBV19 and TRBJ2-7; TRBD2 might be the D (5 bases). Trimming removed 5 bases from V and 2 bases from J, with 10 bases in between. CDR3 length: 13 residues. Per the germline V gene, CDR1 is LNHDA and CDR2 is SQIVND (reference sequence). CDR3 in amino acids: CASSPGITYEQYF. CDR3 nucleotides: TGTGCCAGTAGTCCCGGGATCACCTACGAGCAGTACTTC.

The chain links TRBV19 to TRBJ1-2; D might be TRBD1 (6 bases). This CDR3 region has 13 residues. Looked up from germline, CDR1 is LNHDA and CDR2 is SQIVND (reference sequence). V was trimmed by 5 bases and J by 2 bases, leaving 9 bases between them. CDR3 in amino acids: CASSVQGNYGYTF. The CDR3 DNA follows: TGTGCCAGTAGTGTTCAGGGGAACTATGGCTACACCTTC.

The gene calls are TRBV29-1 and TRBJ2-5, with D perhaps TRBD2 (6 bases). From germline, CDR1 is SQVTM and CDR2 ANQGSEA. There are 11 residues in the CDR3. V gave up 7 bases and J gave up 2 bases, with 8 bases separating them. The CDR3: CSAGGQETQYF. The CDR3 DNA sequence: TGCAGCGCTGGGGGGCAAGAGACCCAGTACTTC.

CDR3 amino acids: CASSKTGASSGANVLTF. The CDR3 DNA reads TGTGCCAGCAGCAAGACAGGGGCCAGCTCTGGGGCCAACGTCCTGACTTTC. The J gene is TRBJ2-6, the V gene TRBV7-2, with 8 bases lining up with TRBD1. Germline lookup yields CDR1 SGHTA and CDR2 FQGNSA. This CDR3 comprises 17 residues. With 5 bases clipped from V and 0 bases from J, the junction kept 6 bases outside the gene matches.

The chain recombines TRBV5-1 with TRBJ2-1; TRBD2 matches 16 bases. The CDR3 loop spans 18 amino acids. The V segment lost 4 bases and the J segment 8 bases; nucleotides outside the gene matches: 12. CDR1 is SGHRS and CDR2 is YFSETQ in the germline V gene. The CDR3 reads CASSLGGLAGGPVDEQFF. DNA of the CDR3: TGCGCCAGCAGCCTGGGGGGACTAGCGGGAGGGCCCGTCGATGAGCAGTTCTTC.

This clone appeared a few times. CDR3 amino acids: CASSNERGRGYEQYF. In nucleotides, the CDR3 is TGTGCCAGCAGCAACGAAAGGGGGAGGGGTTACGAGCAGTACTTC. This chain uses TRBV21-1 with TRBJ2-7; the DNA was not compared with TRBD2, the D call given in the table. TRBV21-1 is a pseudogene locus. The CDR3 has 15 amino acids.

This clone was recorded a few times. The rearrangement links TRBV18 to TRBJ2-3; possible D gene TRBD1, 6 bases. CDR1 KGHSH and CDR2 LQKENI come from the germline V gene. V dropped 2 bases and J dropped 0 bases, with 15 bases sitting between them. The CDR3 covers 17 residues. The CDR3 loop is CASSPRGRPVSTDTQYF. In DNA form, the CDR3 reads TGTGCCAGCTCACCAAGGGGGAGACCCGTCAGCACAGATACGCAGTATTTT.

This clone was seen only a few times. V is TRBV5-1 and J is TRBJ2-3; no clear D gene. Germline assignment: CDR1 SGHRS and CDR2 YFSETQ. The CDR3 contains 15 residues. Trimming removed 0 bases from V and 0 bases from J, with 8 bases in between. The CDR3 here is CASSLGVGSTDTQYF. The CDR3 region has the DNA TGCGCCAGCAGCTTGGGGGTCGGGAGCACAGATACGCAGTATTTT.

The rearrangement links TRBV6-5 to TRBJ2-7; TRBD1 matches at 7 bases. Losses at the gene ends were 4 bases for V and 3 bases for J; bases not matched to a gene: 12. This CDR3 region has 16 residues. Germline V gene data show CDR1 as MNHEY and CDR2 as SVGAGI. The CDR3 spells CASSFDYRDRHYEQYF. The CDR3 DNA reads as TGTGCCAGCAGTTTCGATTACCGGGACAGACACTACGAGCAGTACTTC.

The chain joins TRBV7-3 to TRBJ2-3, with 15 nucleotides matching TRBD2. The J segment lost 3 bases and the V segment lost 6 bases, leaving 10 bases of the junction unmatched. The CDR3 extends over 18 amino acids. The germline CDR1 and CDR2 sequences are SGHTA and FQGTGA. CDR3 amino acids: CASSPGLAGGPYTDTQYF. CDR3 DNA: TGTGCCAGCAGTCCCGGACTAGCGGGAGGGCCTTATACAGATACGCAGTATTTT. The full variable domain, with the rest looked up from reference TRBV7-3 and TRBJ2-3, is GAGVSQTPSNKVTEKGKYVELRCDPISGHTALYWYRQSLGQGPEFLIYFQGTGAADDSGLPNDRFFAVRPEGSVSTLKIQRTERGDSAVYLCASSPGLAGGPYTDTQYFGPGTRLTVL.

The V and J genes are TRBV4-3 and TRBJ1-5, with D possibly TRBD1 on 5 matching bases. Trimming cost V 1 base and J 4 bases, with 11 bases left between them. The germline gives CDR1 LGHNA, CDR2 YSLEER. The length of the CDR3 is 15 residues. The DNA for the CDR3 is TGCGCCAGCAGCCAAGGCTTACAGGCTAATCAGCCCCAGCATTTT. Translating it yields CASSQGLQANQPQHF.

The V gene is TRBV6-5, the J gene TRBJ2-1, with 10 positions matching TRBD1. With 5 bases clipped from V and 9 bases from J, the junction kept 7 bases outside the gene matches. The CDR3 is made up of 14 amino acids. Germline loops: CDR1 MNHEY, CDR2 SVGAGI. This chain's CDR3 is CASSRQGAVFEQFF. The DNA of the CDR3 is TGTGCCAGCAGTAGACAGGGGGCGGTTTTTGAGCAGTTCTTC.

The V call is TRBV2, the J call TRBJ2-1, with D perhaps TRBD1 (6 bases). The CDR3 consists of 15 residues. The ends were cut back, 5 bases at V and 0 bases at J, with 11 bases in the middle. Germline lookup yields CDR1 SNHLY and CDR2 FYNNEI. CDR3 sequence: CASSTGTRSYNEQFF. CDR3 in DNA: TGTGCCAGCAGTACCGGGACACGCTCCTACAATGAGCAGTTCTTC. The variable domain in full, completed from reference TRBV2 and TRBJ2-1, reads EPEVTQTPSHQVTQMGQEVILRCVPISNHLYFYWYRQILGQKVEFLVSFYNNEISEKSEIFDDQFSVERPDGSNFTLKIRSTKLEDSAMYFCASSTGTRSYNEQFFGPGTRLTVL.

This clone was seen more than once but under ten times. CDR3 protein: CASSPTDWTEGYTF. The CDR3 region has the DNA TGTGCCAGCTCACCAACCGACTGGACAGAGGGCTACACCTTC. V usage is TRBV18 and J usage is TRBJ1-2, with D possibly matching TRBD1 (6 bases). The germline gives CDR1 KGHSH, CDR2 LQKENI. Trimming took off 2 bases at V and 8 bases at J, with 15 bases between the two ends. The CDR3 is 14 residues long. Full variable domain (outside the CDR3, taken from reference TRBV18 and TRBJ1-2): NAGVMQNPRHLVRRRGQEARLRCSPMKGHSHVYWYRQLPEEGLKFMVYLQKENIIDESGMPKERFSAEFPKEGPSILRIQQVVRGDSAAYFCASSPTDWTEGYTFGSGTRLTVV.

DNA of the CDR3: TGTGCCAGCAGTGAGGAGGCCTCTAGCGGGGAATACAATGAGCAGTTCTTC. It codes for CASSEEASSGEYNEQFF. The rearrangement uses TRBV25-1 and TRBJ2-1; 9 bases fit TRBD2. The CDR3 consists of 17 residues. Losses at the gene ends were 3 bases for V and 4 bases for J; bases not matched to a gene: 10. Germline values: CDR1 MGHDK, CDR2 SYGVNS.

In this sample, this clone turned up once. The CDR3 DNA follows: TGTGCCTGGAGTTCTAGCGGGAGTTCCGGGGAGCTGTTTTTT. Translating gives CAWSSSGSSGELFF. The chain links TRBV30 to TRBJ2-2, with 10 nucleotides matching TRBD2. Trimming removed 2 bases from V and 6 bases from J; junction bases left unmatched: 3. The CDR3 consists of 14 residues. Germline V CDR1 and CDR2: GTSNPN, SVGIG (reference sequence).

Only a few counts were recorded for this clone. The chain uses TRBV14 and TRBJ1-1; tentatively, D is TRBD1 (5 bases). This CDR3 spans 13 amino acids. Trimming took off 4 bases at V and 3 bases at J, with 9 bases between the two ends. The germline V gene has CDR1 SGHDN and CDR2 FVKESK. Here the CDR3 DNA reads TGTGCCAGCAGCCGACAGACCTACACTGAAGCTTTCTTT. This encodes CASSRQTYTEAFF.

This sequence joins TRBV9 and TRBJ2-2, with a possible D match to TRBD2 (6 bases). V was pared by 3 bases and J by 5 bases, with 11 bases between. This CDR3 comprises 14 residues. Germline-derived CDR1 and CDR2 are SGDLS and YYNGEE. CDR3 nucleotides: TGTGCCAGCAGCGCCGGGACTTTTACCGGGGAGCTGTTTTTT. Translation: CASSAGTFTGELFF.

This chain connects TRBV28 to TRBJ1-2; D not resolved. V gave up 1 base and J gave up 0 bases, with 18 bases separating them. CDR1 is MDHEN, CDR2 SYDVKM, per germline. The CDR3 loop spans 18 amino acids. CDR3 DNA sequence: TGTGCCAGCAGTTTATTCCTCCCGCGGGCAGGAGCTAACTATGGCTACACCTTC. Amino acids: CASSLFLPRAGANYGYTF.

This chain links TRBV7-2 with TRBJ2-7, with 10 bases that match TRBD2. The CDR3 contains 15 residues. The germline CDR1 and CDR2 sequences are SGHTA and FQGNSA. J gave up 6 bases and V 5 bases, and 10 bases lay outside the gene matches. CDR3 residues: CASSGRTSGLTEQYF. CDR3 nucleotide sequence: TGTGCCAGCAGCGGGCGGACTAGCGGCCTCACCGAGCAGTACTTC.

The sample holds a few counts of this clone. This chain uses TRBV7-2 with TRBJ1-1; 7 bases map to TRBD1. The CDR3 sequence is 14 residues long. Losses at the gene ends were 5 bases for V and 1 base for J; bases not matched to a gene: 4. Germline V lookup: CDR1 SGHTA, CDR2 FQGNSA. The CDR3 region has the DNA TGTGCCAGCAGCCCTTGGACAGGGAACACTGAAGCTTTCTTT. As protein: CASSPWTGNTEAFF.

This chain joins TRBV28 and TRBJ2-7; tentative D call: TRBD2 (6 bases). The ends were cut back, 4 bases at V and 2 bases at J, with 12 bases in the middle. Germline lookup yields CDR1 MDHEN and CDR2 SYDVKM. The CDR3 is 14 amino acids. The CDR3 here is CASSSGTLTYEQYF. DNA for the CDR3: TGTGCCAGCAGTTCCGGGACTCTCACCTACGAGCAGTACTTC.

The chain recombines TRBV2 with TRBJ2-7; D ambiguous. Germline V gene lookup returns CDR1 SNHLY and CDR2 FYNNEI. This CDR3 comprises 10 residues. The germline V and J ends were trimmed by 5 bases and 3 bases, with 2 bases remaining between them. The CDR3 loop is CASSRYEQYF. The CDR3 nucleotides read TGTGCCAGCAGTCGCTACGAGCAGTACTTC.

The chain is built from TRBV7-2 and TRBJ2-1, with TRBD2 matching over 7 bases. This CDR3 is built from 14 residues. From germline, CDR1 is SGHTA and CDR2 FQGNSA. J gave up 9 bases and V 1 base, and 6 bases lay outside the gene matches. The CDR3 protein is CASSLGEGLGEQFF. DNA for the CDR3: TGTGCCAGCAGCTTAGGGGAGGGCCTTGGTGAGCAGTTCTTC.

CDR3 residues: CATSAHRDEQFF. In DNA, the CDR3 is TGTGCCACCAGCGCACACAGAGATGAGCAGTTCTTC. This sequence joins TRBV15 and TRBJ2-1; D is uncertain. Trimming stripped 5 bases from V and 8 bases from J, with 10 bases between. Per germline, CDR1 LNHNV and CDR2 YYDKDF (reference sequence). The CDR3 covers 12 residues.